This TCR beta chain derives from a study of neurological immune-mediated disorders. Blood bank volunteers in Maryland, USA, served as healthy controls. There were 1 million CD4+ or CD8+ T cells used in the sorted libraries. V was clipped by 4 bases and J by 3 bases; unmatched bases: 3. CDR1 is SGHRS, CDR2 YFSETQ, per germline. This CDR3 has 14 amino acids. Ten or more counts support this clonotype. Synthesis of cDNA was performed by 5'RACE using 10-nucleotide random UMIs. TCRdb analysed the 5' RACE reads with MiXCR anew, one entry per CDR3 protein. The sample yields about 17,000 distinct CDR3 sequences, 3.5% seen once.

The origin of this receptor is a woman aged 40-49 years in good health. The sequencing input was CD8+ T cells from blood. The chain combines TRBV5-1 with TRBJ2-7, with 11 bases identical to TRBD1. CDR3 nucleotides: TGCGCCAGCAGCCCCGGGACAGGGGGCTACGAGCAGTACTTC. The encoded protein is CASSPGTGGYEQYF. Full variable domain (missing parts from reference TRBV5-1 and TRBJ2-7): KAGVTQTPRYLIKTRGQQVTLSCSPISGHRSVSWYQQTPGQGLQFLFEYFSETQRNKGNFPGRFSGRQFSNSRSEMNVSTLELGDSALYLCASSPGTGGYEQYFGPGTRLTVT.